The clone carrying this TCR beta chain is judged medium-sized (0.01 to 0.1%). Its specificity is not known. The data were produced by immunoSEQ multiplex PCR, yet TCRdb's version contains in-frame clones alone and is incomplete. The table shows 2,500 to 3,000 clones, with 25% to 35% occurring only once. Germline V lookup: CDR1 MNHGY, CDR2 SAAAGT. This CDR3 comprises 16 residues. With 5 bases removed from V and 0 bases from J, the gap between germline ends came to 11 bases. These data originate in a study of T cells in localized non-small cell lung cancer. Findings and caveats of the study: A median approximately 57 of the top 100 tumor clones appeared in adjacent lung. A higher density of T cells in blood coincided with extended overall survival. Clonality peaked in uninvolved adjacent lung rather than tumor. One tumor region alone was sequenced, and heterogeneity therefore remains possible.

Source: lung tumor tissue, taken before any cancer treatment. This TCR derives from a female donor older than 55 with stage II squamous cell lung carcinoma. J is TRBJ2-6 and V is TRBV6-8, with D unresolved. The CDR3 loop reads CASSRTENSGANVLTF. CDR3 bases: TGTGCCAGCAGTAGGACGGAAAACTCTGGGGCCAACGTCCTGACTTTC.